This paragraph reports one T cell receptor beta chain. Its target is unknown. The data derive from a study of T cell responses to AZD1222 COVID-19 vaccine. The assay was immunoSEQ multiplex PCR, and TCRdb's table has in-frame clones only and misses some. The repertoire includes approximately 100,000 clones, 80% to 95% of them detected once, and roughly 1.3% sits in the top ten. General observations from the study: Females outnumbered males among donors, who were mostly white British; clonal diversity was possibly underestimated.

The clonotype originates from an adult in good health. The starting material was peripheral blood, obtained on day 0 of AZD1222 vaccination.

The CDR3 reads CASSLGASGGSYEQYF. The CDR3 DNA sequence: TGTGCCAGCAGCTTAGGGGCTAGCGGGGGGTCCTACGAGCAGTACTTC. The gene calls are TRBV7-2 and TRBJ2-7, with 11 bases matching TRBD2. The CDR3 has 16 amino acids. After removal of 1 base from V and 1 base from J, the junction contained 3 bases not matched to a gene. Germline V CDR1 and CDR2: SGHTA, FQGNSA.